What follows are 8 T cell receptor beta chains derived from one specimen sequenced in a study of metastatic and nonmetastatic thyroid tumors. Patients were all untreated before their thyroid surgery. TCRdb re-called clones via MiXCR from the PCR reads. The data show 23,000 or so clones, about a fifth seen once. Sequencing used blood. These receptors came from a female donor with papillary thyroid cancer or a benign thyroid nodule (not recorded which). Some clones in this sample may be carry-over from other donors' samples.

Ten or more counts support this clone. Compared with germline, one end of the junction differs, possibly owing to a read error. The gene calls are TRBV2 and TRBJ1-1, with D perhaps matching TRBD1 (6 bases). This CDR3 is built from 14 residues. From germline, CDR1 is SNHLY and CDR2 FYNNEI. In DNA, the CDR3 is TGTGCCAGCAGCTACAGGGAAGGGAACCCTGAAGCTTTCTTT. Its translation: CASSYREGNPEAFF. The variable domain in full, with the rest retrieved from reference TRBV2 and TRBJ1-1, is EPEVTQTPSHQVTQMGQEVILRCVPISNHLYFYWYRQILGQKVEFLVSFYNNEISEKSEIFDDQFSVERPDGSNFTLKIRSTKLEDSAMYFCASSYREGNPEAFFGQGTRLTVV.

The chain uses TRBV20-1 and TRBJ1-2, with 9 bases lining up with TRBD1. Germline CDR1 reads DFQATT; CDR2 reads SNEGSKA (reference sequence). The CDR3 sequence is 15 residues long. The CDR3 loop reads CGVGGQGAGNYGYTF. DNA of the CDR3: TGCGGTGTAGGGGGACAGGGTGCTGGTAACTATGGCTACACCTTC.

This clone has a count of ten or more. The chain joins TRBV20-1 to TRBJ2-7; D gene uncertain. The CDR3 sequence is 12 residues long. The V gene's germline CDR1 is DFQATT and CDR2 SNEGSKA (reference sequence). Trimming took 5 bases from V and 10 from J, leaving 18 bases between them. CDR3 in amino acids: CSAGTELTRQYF. As DNA, the CDR3 is TGCAGTGCTGGAACCGAGCTGACGCGACAGTACTTC.

Comment on this clone: A much larger clonotype is one base distant, so this may be a read error. Here the CDR3 DNA reads TGCAGTGCTAGAAAGGTCCTCTTC. This sequence encodes CSARKVLF. The chain combines TRBV20-1 with TRBJ2-1; D is uncertain. This CDR3 spans 8 amino acids. Germline V gene lookup returns CDR1 DFQATT and CDR2 SNEGSKA (reference sequence).

This clone turned up a few times. One end of the junction is discordant with germline, which a read error may explain. V and J are TRBV6-2 or TRBV6-3 and TRBJ1-5; tentatively, D is TRBD1 (5 bases). The germline gives CDR1 MNHEY, CDR2 SVGEGT. This CDR3 is built from 14 residues. DNA for the CDR3: TGTGCCAGCAGCCTTGGGGGGTGGACGCAGCTCCAGCATTTT. This codes for CASSLGGWTQLQHF.

This chain connects TRBV6-2 or TRBV6-3 to TRBJ2-3, with 9 positions matching TRBD2. Germline V gene data show CDR1 as MNHEY and CDR2 as SVGEGT. V gave up 1 base and J gave up 1 base; unmatched junction bases: 12. This CDR3 is 19 amino acids long. The CDR3 sequence is CASSYFSSGAYYCTDTQYF. The CDR3 DNA reads as TGTGCCAGCAGTTACTTCTCTAGCGGGGCCTACTATTGCACAGATACGCAGTATTTT.

This chain links TRBV6-1 with TRBJ1-3; no reliable D call. Per germline, CDR1 MNHNS and CDR2 SASEGT. CDR3 length: 13 amino acids. V dropped 4 bases and J dropped 2 bases, with 6 bases sitting between them. The DNA for the CDR3 is TGTGCCAGCAGTGGGACGGCTGGAAACACCATATATTTT. Translating it yields CASSGTAGNTIYF.

The V call is TRBV28, the J call TRBJ1-4; 9 positions match TRBD1. Germline values: CDR1 MDHEN, CDR2 SYDVKM. The CDR3 is 14 amino acids. With V trimmed by 6 bases and J by 8 bases, 7 bases remained unmatched. The CDR3 coding sequence is TGTGCCAGCAGCTCCACAGGGGGCTGGGAAAAACTGTTTTTT. Translation gives CASSSTGGWEKLFF. Filled out from reference TRBV28 and TRBJ1-4, the complete variable domain reads DVKVTQSSRYLVKRTGEKVFLECVQDMDHENMFWYRQDPGLGLRLIYFSYDVKMKEKGDIPEGYSVSREKKERFSLILESASTNQTSMYLCASSSTGGWEKLFFGSGTQLSVL.